This T cell receptor beta chain was captured by sequencing in a study of blood T cell repertoires in COVID-19. Overall study context: The samples span acute and convalescent COVID-19 from the United States, Italy and Spain.

Clones were read by immunoSEQ multiplex PCR, and TCRdb kept only the in-frame ones, dropping some. The data show about 170,000 clones, 70% to 90% seen once. Participant ages covered 18 to 89 years across about two dozen US areas. Participants were placed into cohorts based on the clinical history they reported. In Cohort 3, a recovered donor had either two negative PCRs, clearance, or symptom resolution. This clonotype was sampled from a woman aged 45-65 years who had recovered from COVID-19. The sample consisted of PBMCs or T cells enriched from blood (not recorded which).

As DNA, the CDR3 is TGTGCCAGCTCACCCCTCGGGACAGAATTGGGTTTCTTT. This translates into CASSPLGTELGFF. This rearrangement joins TRBV18 to TRBJ1-1; TRBD1 agrees at 7 bases. Trimming took 3 bases from V and 13 from J; bases not matched to a gene: 11. Per the germline V gene, CDR1 is KGHSH and CDR2 is LQKENI. This CDR3 has 13 residues.